This entry lists 12 T cell receptor beta chains sequenced from one sample in a study of CD8+ T cells in alopecia areata. The treatment denotes: oral pan-JAK inhibitor, 5-10 mg twice daily. Sequencing templates came from extracted RNA that was reverse transcribed into cDNA. Repertoires were generated with immunoSEQ multiplex PCR, while TCRdb's copy carries only in-frame clones and drops some. The top ten hold approximately 1% of the sample, which has fewer than 250,000 clones, approximately 57% seen once. Sequencing was performed on CD4+ T cells sorted from blood, taken at week 24, from a patient treated with tofacitinib. These receptors were collected from a human donor with alopecia areata.

The genes are TRBV9 and TRBJ1-1, with 9 bases lining up with TRBD1. V lost 4 bases and J lost 2; bases outside the gene matches: 6. The length of the CDR3 is 15 residues. Germline assignment: CDR1 SGDLS and CDR2 YYNGEE. DNA of the CDR3: TGTGCCAGCAGCCCAAGGACAGGGGCCAACACTGAAGCTTTCTTT. Its protein product is CASSPRTGANTEAFF.

This clone has only a few counts. CDR3 DNA: TGCGCCAGCAGCCTCCGGACAGGTTGGGATGAGCAGTTCTTC. Encoded protein: CASSLRTGWDEQFF. This sequence joins TRBV4-3 and TRBJ2-1, with 7 bases that match TRBD1. Germline CDR1 and CDR2: LGHNA and YSLEER. The CDR3 is made up of 14 amino acids. V trimming: 4 bases; J trimming: 8 bases; junction bases outside the gene matches: 8.

The J gene is TRBJ1-2, the V gene TRBV30, with 9 bases matching TRBD1. Unmatched junction bases numbered 7, after V lost 1 base and J lost 4 bases. The CDR3 covers 15 residues. Germline V CDR1 and CDR2: GTSNPN, SVGIG (reference sequence). In DNA form, the CDR3 reads TGTGCCTGGAGTGCCCGGGACAGGGACTCCTATGGCTACACCTTC. This encodes CAWSARDRDSYGYTF.

This clone was recorded only once. The chain has TRBV30 and TRBJ2-2, with 8 positions matching TRBD1. Losses at the gene ends were 2 bases for V and 1 base for J; bases not matched to a gene: 6. This CDR3 spans 16 amino acids. Germline CDR1 reads GTSNPN; CDR2 reads SVGIG (reference sequence). CDR3 amino acids: CAWSRLGTGNTGELFF. CDR3 DNA: TGTGCCTGGAGTCGCCTCGGGACAGGGAACACCGGGGAGCTGTTTTTT.

This clone was counted a few times. The gene calls are TRBV7-9 and TRBJ2-3, with D uncertain. V lost 6 bases and J 2 bases, leaving 6 bases between the germline ends. The V gene's germline CDR1 is SEHNR and CDR2 FQNEAQ (reference sequence). This CDR3 region has 12 residues. CDR3 region: CASSFSTDTQYF. CDR3 nucleotide sequence: TGTGCCAGCAGTTTTTCCACAGATACGCAGTATTTT.

This chain uses TRBV29-1 with TRBJ2-7; D is uncertain. V lost 4 bases, J lost 2 bases, and 12 bases lay in between. Germline V CDR1 and CDR2: SQVTM, ANQGSEA. This CDR3 has 13 residues. The CDR3 nucleotides read TGCAGCGTTGGGAAAGGTGGACCCTACGAGCAGTACTTC. Its translation is CSVGKGGPYEQYF.

V gene TRBV5-1 combines with J gene TRBJ1-1; tentatively, D is TRBD1 (6 bases). Per germline, CDR1 SGHRS and CDR2 YFSETQ. The germline V and J ends were trimmed by 2 bases and 11 bases, with 13 bases remaining between them. CDR3 length equals 12 residues. CDR3 sequence: CASSFTGITAFF. CDR3 nucleotide sequence: TGCGCCAGCAGCTTCACAGGGATTACGGCTTTCTTT.

The CDR3, as DNA: TGTGCCAGCAGCGTCGGACAGAATAGCAATCAGCCCCAGCATTTT. Translating gives CASSVGQNSNQPQHF. J is TRBJ1-5 and V is TRBV9; possibly TRBD1 for D (6 bases). CDR1 is SGDLS and CDR2 is YYNGEE in the germline V gene. The germline V and J ends were trimmed by 2 bases and 0 bases, with 9 bases remaining between them. CDR3 length: 15 residues.

This clone was seen a few times. This chain links TRBV29-1 with TRBJ2-4, with D possibly called TRBD1 or TRBD2 (6 bases each). V gave up 4 bases and J gave up 6 bases, with 16 bases separating them. The V gene's germline CDR1 is SQVTM and CDR2 ANQGSEA. This CDR3 region has 14 residues. The CDR3 here is CSVVDRRGINIQYF. The DNA for the CDR3 is TGCAGCGTTGTAGATAGGAGGGGGATAAACATTCAGTACTTC. The entire variable domain, with the rest obtained from reference TRBV29-1 and TRBJ2-4, is as follows: SAVISQKPSRDICQRGTSLTIQCQVDSQVTMMFWYRQQPGQSLTLIATANQGSEATYESGFVIDKFPISRPNLTFSTLTVSNMSPEDSSIYLCSVVDRRGINIQYFGAGTRLSVL.

This chain connects TRBV5-6 to TRBJ2-6; maybe TRBD1 (5 bases). This CDR3 comprises 14 residues. The V and J ends lost 7 bases and 0 bases respectively, with 8 bases between them. Germline assignment: CDR1 SGHDT and CDR2 YYEEEE. This chain's CDR3 is CASERGSGANVLTF. In nucleotides, the CDR3 is TGTGCCAGCGAAAGGGGCTCTGGGGCCAACGTCCTGACTTTC.

This sequence joins TRBV30 and TRBJ1-1, with no clear D. Between the trimmed V and J ends, which lost 0 bases and 0 bases, there was a span of 8 bases. The CDR3 runs 14 residues. Germline-derived CDR1 and CDR2 are GTSNPN and SVGIG (reference sequence). Written as DNA, the CDR3 is TGTGCCTGGAGTGTAACACTCCTGAACACTGAAGCTTTCTTT. This translates into CAWSVTLLNTEAFF.

This clone was seen only a few times. The J gene is TRBJ1-1, the V gene TRBV7-6; TRBD1 matches at 9 bases. This CDR3 is built from 14 residues. Germline values: CDR1 SGHVS, CDR2 FNYEAQ. Trimming at V came to 8 bases and at J to 6 bases, leaving 10 bases not matched to a gene. CDR3: CASSLGQGGAEAFF. DNA of the CDR3: TGTGCCAGCTCCCTGGGACAGGGCGGGGCTGAAGCTTTCTTT.